The rows below give T cell receptor beta chains drawn from one sample of a study of T cells after yellow fever vaccination. TCRdb used MiXCR to reprocess the 5' RACE reads, holding one entry per CDR3 protein. The data hold hundreds of thousands of distinct CDR3 sequences, with around an eighth observed a single time. Sequencing used PBMCs, obtained on the day of the yellow fever booster vaccination. The source of these receptors is a young man who received the YFV17D yellow fever vaccine. The CDR3 runs from the conserved cysteine through the conserved F or W. The D gene is left open where the match is weak. A clone size is listed for some rows: how often the clone was seen (once, few, many), or a class if it is expanded.

TRBJ2-1 | . | TRBV12-3/TRBV12-4 | . | TGTGCCAGCAGTCTACCTGGTAGAGGCAATGAGCAGTTCTTC | CASSLPGRGNEQFF
TRBJ2-1 | TRBD2 | TRBV24-1 | few | TGTGCCACCAGTGACCCGGGAGGGCCCCTCCATTTC | CATSDPGGPLHF
TRBJ2-1 | . | TRBV20-1 | few | TGCAGTGCTAGAGTCTGGGTGAGCTCCTACAATGAGCAGTTCTTC | CSARVWVSSYNEQFF
TRBJ1-2 | . | TRBV12-3/TRBV12-4 | many | TGTGCCAGCAGTTTTGGGGAGGCCTATGGCTACACCTTC | CASSFGEAYGYTF
TRBJ2-5 | . | TRBV15 | . | TGTGCCACCAGCGGGGGGACCGAGGAAGAGACCCAGTACTTC | CATSGGTEEETQYF
TRBJ1-5 | . | TRBV6-2/TRBV6-3 | . | TGTGCCAGCTCTAAGGGCCCGCGGATTAGCAATCAGCCCCAGCATTTT | CASSKGPRISNQPQHF
TRBJ2-1 | TRBD2 | TRBV7-9 | few | TGTGCCAGCAGCTTAGGAGTAGCGGGGAGATACAATGAGCAGTTCTTC | CASSLGVAGRYNEQFF
TRBJ2-1 | . | TRBV19 | . | TGTGCCAGTAGTATAACGGGCCATCGGAATGAGCAGTTCTTC | CASSITGHRNEQFF
TRBJ1-4 | TRBD1 | TRBV20-1 | few | TGCAGTGCTAGTGGAGGATCAGGGGGCGAAGGGGAAAAACTGTTTTTT | CSASGGSGGEGEKLFF
TRBJ2-7 | . | TRBV10-3 | few | TGTGCCATCAGTGAGAGCCACGAGCAGTACTTC | CAISESHEQYF
TRBJ2-4 | . | TRBV7-9 | few | TGTGCCAGCAGCCCCAGCCAGCCTCTAGCCAAAAACATTCAGTACTTC | CASSPSQPLAKNIQYF
TRBJ2-5 | TRBD2 | TRBV4-3 | . | TGCGCCAGCAGCCTCTCCTCCGGGACTAGCGGGTACCAAGAGACCCAGTACTTC | CASSLSSGTSGYQETQYF
TRBJ2-1 | TRBD1 | TRBV20-1 | few | TGCAGTGCTGCGGGACAGGCCGCGAATGAGCAGTTCTTC | CSAAGQAANEQFF
TRBJ2-1 | . | TRBV25-1 | few | TGTGCCAGCAAGGGGGACCCTCAACCGAATGAGCAGTTCTTC | CASKGDPQPNEQFF
TRBJ2-7 | TRBD2 | TRBV7-9 | . | TGTGCCAGCAGCCCAGAAGGCGGGAGGGCCATGGGCTACGAGCAGTACTTC | CASSPEGGRAMGYEQYF
TRBJ2-3 | TRBD2 | TRBV20-1 | few | TGCAGTGCCGACCGGGAGGCTGGAGATACGCAGTATTTT | CSADREAGDTQYF
TRBJ2-7 | TRBD1 | TRBV3-1 | . | TGTGCCAGCAGCCTTGGGACAGGGAACTTCCGCGAGCAGTACTTC | CASSLGTGNFREQYF
TRBJ2-1 | . | TRBV7-2 | . | TGTGCCAGCAGCTTATCACCGGGTTATGAGCAGTTCTTC | CASSLSPGYEQFF
TRBJ2-1 | . | TRBV20-1 | few | TGCGGGGTTGGGCGGGTGGATGTGAATGAGCAGTTCTTC | CGVGRVDVNEQFF
TRBJ2-7 | TRBD1 | TRBV7-2 | many | TGTGCCAGCAGCCGGGACAGGGAGGGCGAGCAGTACTTC | CASSRDREGEQYF
TRBJ2-1 | . | TRBV4-1 | few | TGCGCCAGCAGCCAGTTGTTGGGACTCAAGTTCTTC | CASSQLLGLKFF
TRBJ2-1 | TRBD2 | TRBV3-1 | few | TGTGCCAGCAGCCCATCCTTAGCGGGAGGTTACAATGAGCAGTTCTTC | CASSPSLAGGYNEQFF
TRBJ1-1 | . | TRBV20-1 | . | TGCAGTGCGCAAACTCGCGTCCTTGAAGCTTTCTTT | CSAQTRVLEAFF
TRBJ2-2 | . | TRBV11-2 | . | TGTGCCAGCAGCTTAGCGACCCCAGTCCTGTTTTTT | CASSLATPVLFF
TRBJ2-1 | TRBD2 | TRBV11-2 | few | TGTGCCAGCAGCTGGCTTAGCGGGCCCTCCTACAATGAGCAGTTCTTC | CASSWLSGPSYNEQFF
TRBJ2-4 | TRBD1 | TRBV7-2 | few | TGTGCCAGCAGCTTCGCCCGGGACAGGGGCAGAGACATTCAGTACTTC | CASSFARDRGRDIQYF
TRBJ2-3 | TRBD2 | TRBV9 | few | TGTGCCAGCAGCGTAGGAGGCGGGAGGACAGATACGCAGTATTTT | CASSVGGGRTDTQYF
TRBJ1-2 | . | TRBV5-1 | few | TGCGCCAGCAGCTCCGGCAGCTCGTATGGCTACACCTTC | CASSSGSSYGYTF
TRBJ2-5 | TRBD2 | TRBV24-1 | few | TGTGCCACCAGTGATCGGAGTAGCGGGAGAGAGACCCAGTACTTC | CATSDRSSGRETQYF
TRBJ2-1 | . | TRBV6-2/TRBV6-3 | . | TGTGCTACCCAGGCTGCGTTTGAGCAGTTCTTC | CATQAAFEQFF
TRBJ2-7 | TRBD2 | TRBV4-1 | . | TGCGCCAGCAGCCAAGAGGAAGCGTGGACAGGGCTTGGGACTAGCGGGAGGGCCGGCGAGCAGTACTTC | CASSQEEAWTGLGTSGRAGEQYF
TRBJ2-1 | TRBD2 | TRBV7-8 | . | TGTACCAGCAGCTCGACCATAGCGGGAGGGGACAATGAGCAGTTCTTC | CTSSSTIAGGDNEQFF
TRBJ2-7 | . | TRBV10-3 | few | TGTGCCATCAGTCCGGGCCCGGGGGAGCAGTACTTC | CAISPGPGEQYF
TRBJ2-2 | . | TRBV29-1 | few | TGCAGCGTTGTTCTGGTCCCCGGGGAGCTGTTTTTT | CSVVLVPGELFF
TRBJ2-5 | . | TRBV12-3/TRBV12-4 | few | TGTGCCAGCAGTTTAGGTCGGATACCCCAAGAGACCCAGTACTTC | CASSLGRIPQETQYF
TRBJ2-7 | TRBD1 | TRBV6-2/TRBV6-3 | . | TGTGCCAGCAGATTTCTTGGACAGGGGGCGTACGAGCAGTACTTC | CASRFLGQGAYEQYF
TRBJ1-1 | . | TRBV12-3/TRBV12-4 | . | TGTGCCAGCAGTTTATGGTCCAGGGAAATTCGCGCTTTCTTT | CASSLWSREIRAFF
TRBJ2-3 | TRBD2 | TRBV18 | . | TGTGCCAGCTCACAGATTGGGACTAGCGGGAGAAGCGTGGTGAAATATACGCAGTATTTT | CASSQIGTSGRSVVKYTQYF
TRBJ2-3 | TRBD2 | TRBV7-3 | few | TGTGCCAGCAGCCCAAGACTAGCGGGAGCGTCGGATACGCAGTATTTT | CASSPRLAGASDTQYF
TRBJ2-1 | . | TRBV25-1 | few | TGTGCCAGCACCGAGGACCGAGGTTACAATGAGCAGTTCTTC | CASTEDRGYNEQFF
TRBJ2-5 | . | TRBV9 | . | TGTGCCAGCAGCGTAGGTCGGACACCGAATTTAGAGACCCAGTACTTC | CASSVGRTPNLETQYF
TRBJ1-1 | TRBD1 | TRBV27 | many | TGTGCCAGCAGTTCGACAGGGAAGGGCGCTGTGGCTTTCTTT | CASSSTGKGAVAFF
TRBJ2-1 | TRBD2 | TRBV5-4 | . | TGTGCCAGCAGCTCTACGACTAGCGGAGCCAGGGGAGAGCAGTTCTTC | CASSSTTSGARGEQFF
TRBJ2-5 | . | TRBV5-1 | . | TGCGCCAGCAGCGACACTCCGGGAAGCAAGGAGACCCAGTACTTC | CASSDTPGSKETQYF
TRBJ2-7 | TRBD1 | TRBV28 | few | TGTGCCAGCAGTTTACCCGGGACAGACTCCTACGAGCAGTACTTC | CASSLPGTDSYEQYF